The 15 T cell receptor beta chains below were found in one sample sequenced in a study of blood T cell repertoires in COVID-19. The method was immunoSEQ multiplex PCR; TCRdb's version includes in-frame clones alone and lacks a portion of them. The sample carries 150,000 to 200,000 clones, about 84% recorded once. Input material: peripheral blood. The receptor set was obtained from a human donor in a cohort sampled during active COVID-19.

This clone was recorded a few times. The V gene is TRBV5-6, the J gene TRBJ1-2, with TRBD1 matching 8 bases. This CDR3 has 13 amino acids. Germline V CDR1 and CDR2: SGHDT, YYEEEE. V shed 3 bases, J shed 6 bases, and the junction held 4 bases outside the gene matches. The CDR3 spells CASSSGQVDGYTF. The CDR3 region has the DNA TGTGCCAGCAGCTCGGGACAGGTCGATGGCTACACCTTC.

V is TRBV7-6 and J is TRBJ2-7, with D tentatively TRBD2 (6 bases). The CDR3 sequence is 16 residues long. The V end was cut by 5 bases, the J end by 0 bases, with 17 bases between. In germline, CDR1 is SGHVS, CDR2 FNYEAQ. DNA of the CDR3: TGTGCCAGCAGCCCCCGGGGGTGGGGGAGCTCCTACGAGCAGTACTTC. The encoded protein is CASSPRGWGSSYEQYF.

J is TRBJ1-2 and V is TRBV27; 7 bases match TRBD1. This CDR3 comprises 15 residues. The germline V gene encodes CDR1 MNHEY and CDR2 SMNVEV (reference sequence). V gave up 0 bases and J gave up 0 bases; unmatched junction bases: 1. The CDR3: CASSLSQGANYGYTF. Written as DNA, the CDR3 is TGTGCCAGCAGTTTATCCCAGGGGGCTAACTATGGCTACACCTTC.

V is TRBV6-5 and J is TRBJ2-7; weak D call: TRBD1 (5 bases). The germline V and J ends were trimmed by 0 bases and 5 bases, with 8 bases remaining between them. From germline, CDR1 is MNHEY and CDR2 SVGAGI. This CDR3 spans 13 amino acids. The CDR3 DNA sequence: TGTGCCAGCAGTTACTCGCTAGGGGACGAGCAGTACTTC. Translating gives CASSYSLGDEQYF.

The V and J genes are TRBV27 and TRBJ2-2; 11 nucleotides line up with TRBD1. CDR3 size: 17 residues. The junction had 6 bases not matched to a gene; V was cut back by 6 bases and J by 0 bases. In germline, CDR1 is MNHEY, CDR2 SMNVEV (reference sequence). The DNA for the CDR3 is TGTGCCAGCAGAATGGACAGGGGGCTAACGAACACCGGGGAGCTGTTTTTT. Translation: CASRMDRGLTNTGELFF.

The CDR3 here is CASSQGRSEQETQYF. CDR3 DNA sequence: TGTGCCAGCAGCCAGGGGCGGAGCGAACAAGAGACCCAGTACTTC. V and J are TRBV3-1 (or the pseudogene TRBV3-2) and TRBJ2-5, with D possibly TRBD1 on 5 matching bases. From germline, CDR1 is LGHDT and CDR2 YNNKEL (reference sequence). The length of the CDR3 is 15 residues. V was shortened by 3 bases and J by 2 bases, with 13 bases between the two germline ends.

This chain links TRBV12-3 or TRBV12-4 with TRBJ1-1; D may be TRBD1 (6 bases). The CDR3 spans 12 residues. V was pared by 5 bases and J by 8 bases, with 12 bases between. This chain's CDR3 is CASSVGAREAFF. The CDR3 DNA follows: TGTGCCAGCAGTGTGGGGGCCCGCGAAGCTTTCTTT.

This chain joins TRBV21-1 and TRBJ2-3; the table's D call of TRBD2 was not tested on the DNA. TRBV21-1 represents a pseudogene. This CDR3 spans 17 amino acids. CDR3 sequence reads: CASSKTSGGVSTDTQYF. The CDR3 DNA follows: TGTGCCAGCAGCAAGACTAGCGGGGGGGTAAGCACAGATACGCAGTATTTT.

This chain connects TRBV3-1 (or the pseudogene TRBV3-2) to TRBJ2-7, with a tentative D call TRBD1 (6 bases). This CDR3 is 16 amino acids long. V was clipped by 0 bases and J by 2 bases, with 14 bases between them. The germline CDR1 and CDR2 sequences are LGHDT and YNNKEL (reference sequence). CDR3 DNA sequence: TGTGCCAGCAGCCAAGACCCAGGGGACAAAGCCTACGAGCAGTACTTC. This translates into CASSQDPGDKAYEQYF.

The rearrangement links TRBV19 to TRBJ2-7, with 10 bases lining up with TRBD1. Germline V lookup: CDR1 LNHDA, CDR2 SQIVND (reference sequence). The CDR3 sequence is 14 residues long. J lost 6 bases, V lost 4 bases, and 6 bases had no gene match. CDR3 coding DNA: TGTGCCAGTAGTACCTCCGGGACAGGGGTCGAGCAGTACTTC. Amino acids: CASSTSGTGVEQYF.

V and J are TRBV5-1 and TRBJ2-1, with TRBD1 as a possible D gene (7 bases). Germline V lookup: CDR1 SGHRS, CDR2 YFSETQ. The V gene lost 3 bases and the J gene lost 5 bases, with 9 bases spanning the gap. The CDR3 contains 13 residues. The CDR3 here is CASSSRGDNEQFF. In nucleotides, the CDR3 is TGCGCCAGCAGCTCCAGGGGGGACAATGAGCAGTTCTTC. Full variable domain (missing parts from reference TRBV5-1 and TRBJ2-1): KAGVTQTPRYLIKTRGQQVTLSCSPISGHRSVSWYQQTPGQGLQFLFEYFSETQRNKGNFPGRFSGRQFSNSRSEMNVSTLELGDSALYLCASSSRGDNEQFFGPGTRLTVL.

The chain joins TRBV5-4 to TRBJ1-5, with 8 bases matching TRBD1. The CDR3 loop spans 15 amino acids. Trimming cost V 4 bases and J 0 bases; bases outside gene matches: 3. Germline CDR1 is SGHNT and CDR2 is YYREEE (reference sequence). The CDR3 region has the DNA TGTGCCAGCAGCACCGGGACAGGTAGCAATCAGCCCCAGCATTTT. As protein: CASSTGTGSNQPQHF.

The chain employs TRBV4-1 and TRBJ1-6, with 8 bases aligning to TRBD1. V shed 1 base, J shed 9 bases, and the junction held 2 bases outside the gene matches. The CDR3 extends over 14 amino acids. Germline values: CDR1 MGHRA, CDR2 YSYEKL. The CDR3 bases are TGCGCCAGCAGCCAAGTAGGGACAGGTTCACCCCTCCACTTT. Translation gives CASSQVGTGSPLHF.

The chain employs TRBV6-5 and TRBJ1-5, with a tentative D call TRBD1 (6 bases). The CDR3 consists of 15 residues. V dropped 9 bases and J dropped 4 bases, with 19 bases sitting between them. CDR1 and CDR2 (germline): MNHEY, SVGAGI. CDR3 nucleotide sequence: TGTGCCAGTAAAAGGGGGGGGACTCCAAATCAGCCCCAGCATTTT. Residues: CASKRGGTPNQPQHF.

The chain couples TRBV5-6 to TRBJ2-7, with a weak D call TRBD2 (6 bases). V was trimmed by 3 bases and J by 2 bases, leaving 15 bases between them. Germline CDR1 reads SGHDT; CDR2 reads YYEEEE. The CDR3 loop spans 15 amino acids. The DNA for the CDR3 is TGTGCCAGCAGCTCCCACCCGGGGGAAGCCTACGAGCAGTACTTC. This codes for CASSSHPGEAYEQYF.